Described below is a single TCR beta chain sequence and its context. This clone was counted a few times. Its recognized antigen is unknown. Base quality data are lacking; no much larger clone is found one base away. Patients with autoimmune disease history or receiving systemic immunosuppression were excluded from the trial. Peripheral blood for TCR sequencing was drawn from every dose cohort at baseline, at cycle 4 day 1 and at cycle 7 day 1. The samples were drawn from a first-in-human, open-label, multicenter phase I dose-escalation trial of ivuxolimab. Adults with locally advanced or metastatic melanoma, renal cell carcinoma, hepatocellular carcinoma or head and neck squamous cell carcinoma were enrolled in the trial. Before TCR sequencing, CD4+ T cells and CD8+ T cells from peripheral blood were sorted into separate populations. The trim is 1 base for V and 4 bases for J, with a gap of 16 bases between the germline ends. The CDR3 covers 16 residues, taking in both the cysteine and the phenylalanine. The only DNA kept is the CDR3, 48 bases in frame from the first base. In the germline V gene (reference sequence), CDR1 corresponds to MNHEY and CDR2 to SMNVEV.

The record originates from a study of OX40 agonist ivuxolimab in advanced cancers. Turning to the overall study: Ivuxolimab was a fully human IgG2 agonistic monoclonal antibody targeting the costimulatory receptor OX40 (CD134). Partial responses were achieved by three dose-escalation patients, of whom one had hepatocellular carcinoma and two had cutaneous melanoma. Intravenous ivuxolimab was administered to patients every 2 weeks at six dose levels: 0.01, 0.1, 0.3, 1.5, 3 and 10 mg/kg. Prior anti-PD-1, anti-PD-L1 or anti-CTLA-4 therapy was permitted, and checkpoint inhibitors had been received by approximately 39% of dose-escalation patients. Among the approximately 54 dose-escalation patients, around 20 had hepatocellular carcinoma, approximately 15 melanoma, 9 renal cell carcinoma and 9 head and neck cancer. The dose-escalation cohort was 82.7% male with a mean age of around 64 years, ranging from about 20 to 80. Peripheral TCRbeta sequencing was intended to test whether TCR sequence diversity was altered and clonal T-cell expansion was caused by ivuxolimab. The paper describes the monotherapy dose-escalation part (N ≈ 51 patients) of the phase I trial of ivuxolimab.

Genomic DNA was isolated from the sorted cells so that the TCRbeta CDR3 region could be sequenced. The immunoSEQ Assay was used for sequencing of TCRbeta CDR3 regions. TCRdb provides this immuneACCESS table in a form limited to in-frame rearrangements. Some clones are lacking; in checked studies, under half of them reflect an unresolved V gene, and why the rest are absent is not known. The sample contains under 75,000 clones, 86% of them found a single time. The top ten constitute 0.65% to 0.9% of the sample. Broad study findings and their caveats: Clonal expansion of both CD4+ and CD8+ blood T cells was observed from baseline to week 6 at doses 0.1 to 3.0 mg/kg. In the 0.1-3.0 mg/kg groups, partial responders were among the patients with the lowest normalized peripheral clonal expansion, particularly in CD8+ T cells. On average, CD8+ T cells showed more expanded clones than CD4+ T cells after ivuxolimab. Which antigens the clonally expanded peripheral T cells were specific for was not determined. Low levels of normalized T-cell clonal expansion were also seen in some patients who did not respond.

The sequence derives from an adult with an advanced solid tumor such as melanoma, head and neck, liver or kidney cancer. The starting material was CD4+ or CD8+ T cells sorted from blood, obtained in a trial of the OX40 agonist ivuxolimab. Recombination connected TRBV27 to TRBJ1-1, and possibly TRBD1, on 6 matching bases. The CDR3 loop reads CASSLYGGGGVTEAFF. The DNA is TGTGCCAGCAGTTTATACGGAGGGGGAGGGGTCACTGAAGCTTTCTTT.